The clone carrying this T cell receptor beta chain was seen repeatedly, ten times or more. The antigen remains unidentified. This sample was included in a study of T-cell reconstitution after alpha-beta-depleted transplantation in children. A TCRbeta library incorporating unique molecular identifiers was prepared. TCRdb re-called the PCR reads through MiXCR, storing one row per CDR3 protein. The table lists around 250,000 distinct CDR3 sequences, more than 20% of them singletons, with roughly 2.6% in the top ten. Germline V gene data show CDR1 as SNHLY and CDR2 as FYNNEI. Germline trimming cut 5 bases from V and 3 bases from J; bases unmatched to any gene: 7. The CDR3 contains 17 residues. Overall study results and limits: Several hundred rapidly expanded clones from non-depleted graft cells reportedly supplied alpha-beta T cells about two months post-transplant. After one year, T-cell counts and TCRbeta diversity mostly came from new T cells.

The sequences come from PBMCs, collected before TCRalphabeta/CD19-depleted stem cell transplant. The receptor's source is a girl between 2 and 10 years old with Fanconi anemia, due to receive a stem cell transplant. The rearrangement links TRBV2 to TRBJ2-1, with TRBD2 matching 13 bases. CDR3 residues: CASSPWTSGSFYNEQFF. The CDR3 nucleotides read TGTGCCAGCAGTCCCTGGACTAGCGGGAGTTTCTACAATGAGCAGTTCTTC.